This TCR beta chain was recorded in a study of STAT3 mutations in large granular lymphocyte leukemia. Study summary: Among longitudinally sequenced T-LGLL patients, roughly half had canonical activating STAT3 mutations detected.

CDR1 and CDR2 (germline): SNHLY, FYNNEI. CDR3 length: 12 residues. J lost 0 bases, V lost 10 bases, and 1 base had no gene match. Comments on this clone: Its antigen is still unknown. Other DNA sequences within the sample encode an identical CDR3.

Study results and caveats: Every T-LGLL patient had at least one immunodominant TCRbeta clonotype. Treatment regimens differed across patients between samplings.

Average productive template count per sample was some 44,000. The repertoire was sequenced with immunoSEQ multiplex PCR; TCRdb's copy has only in-frame clones and lacks some. The sample carries roughly 38,000 clones, roughly 84% recorded once. This sequence joins TRBV2 and TRBJ2-3; 7 bases match TRBD1. The sequence was obtained from a human donor with T large granular lymphocyte leukemia. Some clones in this sample may be carry-over from other donors' samples. Sample: PBMCs. CDR3 region: CAIRGSTDTQYF. The CDR3 coding sequence is TGTGCCATCAGGGGGAGCACAGATACGCAGTATTTT.